The present T cell receptor beta chain was sequenced within a study of multiple sclerosis patients with progressive multifocal leukoencephalopathy. Time point given: 12 to 13 months of natalizumab therapy. Trimming cost V 5 bases and J 8 bases; bases outside gene matches: 8. The CDR3 length is 13 residues. From germline, CDR1 is SEHNR and CDR2 FQNEAQ (reference sequence). Study outcomes and limitations: Expanded clones at PML onset predated and persisted through natalizumab therapy.

Every PCR reaction included synthetic inline CDR3 controls for all V-J pairings. The protocol was immunoSEQ multiplex PCR, while the TCRdb copy is restricted to in-frame clones and leaves out a portion. The table lists about 25,000 clones, under 95% of them singletons, with approximately 2.3% in the top ten. As concerns this clone: What it recognizes is unknown.

The source material was PBMCs, sampled from a patient treated with natalizumab. J is TRBJ1-2 and V is TRBV7-9; the match to TRBD1 covers 7 bases. The TCR comes from a man aged 25 to 40 with multiple sclerosis. The CDR3 DNA is TGTGCCAGCAGCCCCAACTCAGGGGGGGGCTACACCTTC. This encodes CASSPNSGGGYTF. Full variable domain (missing parts from reference TRBV7-9 and TRBJ1-2): DTGVSQNPRHKITKRGQNVTFRCDPISEHNRLYWYRQTLGQGPEFLTYFQNEAQLEKSRLLSDRFSAERPKGSFSTLEIQRTEQGDSAMYLCASSPNSGGGYTFGSGTRLTVV.